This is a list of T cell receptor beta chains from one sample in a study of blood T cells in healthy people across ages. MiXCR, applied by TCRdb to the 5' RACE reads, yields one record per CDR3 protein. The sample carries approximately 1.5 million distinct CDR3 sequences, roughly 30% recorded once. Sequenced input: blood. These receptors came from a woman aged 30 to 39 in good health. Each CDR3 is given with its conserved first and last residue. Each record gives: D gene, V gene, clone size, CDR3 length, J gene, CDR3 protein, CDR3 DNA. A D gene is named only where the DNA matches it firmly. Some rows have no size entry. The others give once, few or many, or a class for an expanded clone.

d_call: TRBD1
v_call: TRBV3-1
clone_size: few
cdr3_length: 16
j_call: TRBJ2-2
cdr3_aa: CASSQPGQVPTGELFF
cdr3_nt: TGTGCCAGCAGCCAGCCGGGACAGGTACCCACCGGGGAGCTGTTTTTT

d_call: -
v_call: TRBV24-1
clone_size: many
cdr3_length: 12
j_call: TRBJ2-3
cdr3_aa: CATSDPGNTQYF
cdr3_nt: TGTGCCACCAGTGATCCCGGCAATACGCAGTATTTT

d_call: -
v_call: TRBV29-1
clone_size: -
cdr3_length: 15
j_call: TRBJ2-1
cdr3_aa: CSVQVARLARNEQFF
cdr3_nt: TGCAGCGTTCAGGTTGCGCGGCTAGCTAGGAATGAGCAGTTCTTC

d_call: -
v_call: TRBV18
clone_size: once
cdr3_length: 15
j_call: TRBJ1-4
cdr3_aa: CASSKGTQANEKLFF
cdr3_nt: TGTGCCAGCTCCAAGGGAACCCAGGCTAATGAAAAACTGTTTTTT

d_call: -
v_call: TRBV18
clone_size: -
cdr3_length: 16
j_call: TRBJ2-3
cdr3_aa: CASSPNRVGVTDTQYF
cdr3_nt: TGTGCCAGCTCACCAAACCGCGTGGGGGTCACAGATACGCAGTATTTT

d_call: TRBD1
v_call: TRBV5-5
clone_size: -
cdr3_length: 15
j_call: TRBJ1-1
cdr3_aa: CASSSGQGEWAEAFF
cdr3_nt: TGTGCCAGCAGCTCCGGACAGGGGGAATGGGCTGAAGCTTTCTTT

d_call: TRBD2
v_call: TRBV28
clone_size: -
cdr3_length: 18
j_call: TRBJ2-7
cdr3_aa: CASSLSLILAGSSYEQYF
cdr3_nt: TGTGCCAGCAGTTTATCGCTCATCCTAGCGGGGAGCTCCTACGAGCAGTACTTC

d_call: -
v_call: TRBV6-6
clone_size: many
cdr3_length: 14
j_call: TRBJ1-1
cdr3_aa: CASSYSNRETEAFF
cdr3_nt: TGTGCCAGCAGTTACTCGAACAGGGAGACTGAAGCTTTCTTT

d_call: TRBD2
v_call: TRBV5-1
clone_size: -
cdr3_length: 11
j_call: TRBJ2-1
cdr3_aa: CASSSERGQFF
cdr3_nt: TGCGCCAGCAGCTCGGAGCGGGGGCAGTTCTTC

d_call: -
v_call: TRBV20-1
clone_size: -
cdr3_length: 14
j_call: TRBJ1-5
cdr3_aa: CSAFETGLGQPQHF
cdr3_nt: TGCAGTGCTTTTGAAACAGGGTTAGGGCAGCCCCAGCATTTT

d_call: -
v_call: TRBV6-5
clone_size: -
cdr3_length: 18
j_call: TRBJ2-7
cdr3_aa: CASSYGYTGTVGFYEQYF
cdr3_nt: TGTGCCAGCAGTTACGGCTATACAGGGACTGTAGGATTCTACGAGCAGTACTTC

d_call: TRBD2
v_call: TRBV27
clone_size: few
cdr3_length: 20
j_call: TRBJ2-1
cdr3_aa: CASSFLGLAGGTSSYNEQFF
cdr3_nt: TGTGCCAGCAGTTTTTTAGGGCTAGCGGGAGGAACTAGCTCCTACAATGAGCAGTTCTTC

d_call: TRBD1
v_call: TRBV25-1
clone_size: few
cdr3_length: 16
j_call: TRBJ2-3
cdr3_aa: CTGRPDRGVPTDTQYF
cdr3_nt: TGTACCGGCAGGCCTGACAGGGGAGTCCCCACAGATACGCAGTATTTT

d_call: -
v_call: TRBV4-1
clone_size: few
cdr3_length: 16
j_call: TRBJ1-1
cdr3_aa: CASSQPGTSRHTEAFF
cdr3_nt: TGCGCCAGCAGCCAACCCGGGACTAGTAGGCACACTGAAGCTTTCTTT

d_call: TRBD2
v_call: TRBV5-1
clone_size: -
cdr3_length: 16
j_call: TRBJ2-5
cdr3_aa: CASAPEPGLAGETQYF
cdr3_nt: TGCGCCAGCGCGCCCGAACCGGGACTAGCGGGGGAGACCCAGTACTTC

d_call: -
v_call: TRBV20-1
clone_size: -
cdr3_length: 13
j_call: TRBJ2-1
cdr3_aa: CSAPRQLGNEQFF
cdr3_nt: TGCAGTGCTCCTCGACAGCTCGGAAATGAGCAGTTCTTC

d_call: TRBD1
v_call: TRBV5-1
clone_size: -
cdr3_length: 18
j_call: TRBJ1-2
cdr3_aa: CASSKYRDRGYINYGYTF
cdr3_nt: TGCGCCAGCAGCAAATACCGGGACAGGGGTTACATAAACTATGGCTACACCTTC

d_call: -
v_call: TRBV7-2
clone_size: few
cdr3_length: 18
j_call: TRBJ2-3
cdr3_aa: CASSPRGGTETSTDTQYF
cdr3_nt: TGTGCCAGCAGCCCTAGGGGGGGGACAGAAACTAGCACAGATACGCAGTATTTT

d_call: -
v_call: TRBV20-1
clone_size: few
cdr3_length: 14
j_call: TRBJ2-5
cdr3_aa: CSASPPGKRETQYF
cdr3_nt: TGCAGTGCTTCCCCACCGGGGAAAAGAGAGACCCAGTACTTC

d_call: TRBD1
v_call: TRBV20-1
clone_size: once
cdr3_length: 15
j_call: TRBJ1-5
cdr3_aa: CSARDPGQGDQPQHF
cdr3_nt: TGCAGTGCTAGAGATCCGGGGCAGGGGGATCAGCCCCAGCATTTT

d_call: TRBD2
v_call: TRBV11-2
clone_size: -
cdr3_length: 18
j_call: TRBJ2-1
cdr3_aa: CASSGVGTRVVEADEQFF
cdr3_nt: TGTGCCAGCTCCGGGGTAGGGACTAGGGTCGTAGAAGCGGATGAGCAGTTCTTC

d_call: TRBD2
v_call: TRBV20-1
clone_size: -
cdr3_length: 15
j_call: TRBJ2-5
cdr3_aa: CSARRREGGVETQYF
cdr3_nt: TGCAGTGCCAGACGGCGGGAGGGCGGGGTAGAGACCCAGTACTTC

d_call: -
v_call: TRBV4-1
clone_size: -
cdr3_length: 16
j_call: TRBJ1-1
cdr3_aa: CASSQERLLQNTEAFF
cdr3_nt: TGCGCCAGCAGCCAAGAACGACTCCTTCAGAACACTGAAGCTTTCTTT

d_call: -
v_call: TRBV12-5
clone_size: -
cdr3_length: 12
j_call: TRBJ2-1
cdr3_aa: CASGPGGNEQFF
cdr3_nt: TGTGCTAGTGGTCCCGGGGGAAATGAGCAGTTCTTC

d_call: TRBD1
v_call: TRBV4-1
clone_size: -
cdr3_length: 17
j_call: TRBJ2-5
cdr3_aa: CASSQNPQGALGETQYF
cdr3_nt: TGCGCCAGCAGCCAAAACCCCCAGGGGGCTCTCGGGGAGACCCAGTACTTC

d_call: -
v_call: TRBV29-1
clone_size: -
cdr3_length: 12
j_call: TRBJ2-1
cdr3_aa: CSSTRTWDEQFF
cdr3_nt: TGCAGCTCAACACGGACCTGGGATGAGCAGTTCTTC

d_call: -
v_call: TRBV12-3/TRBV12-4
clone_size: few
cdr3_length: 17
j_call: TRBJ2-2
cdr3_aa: CASSQPEEGRDTGELFF
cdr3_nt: TGTGCCAGCAGTCAACCCGAGGAGGGAAGGGACACCGGGGAGCTGTTTTTT

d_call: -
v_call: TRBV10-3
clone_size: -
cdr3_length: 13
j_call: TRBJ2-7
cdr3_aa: CAISPGYSYEQYF
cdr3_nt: TGTGCCATCAGTCCCGGTTACTCCTACGAGCAGTACTTC

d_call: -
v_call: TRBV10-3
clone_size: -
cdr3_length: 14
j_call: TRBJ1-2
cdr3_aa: CAIRKPDGSYGYTF
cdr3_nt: TGTGCCATCAGAAAGCCGGACGGAAGCTATGGCTACACCTTC

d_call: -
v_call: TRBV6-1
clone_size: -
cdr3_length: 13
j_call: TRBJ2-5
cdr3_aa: CASSESGLNGQYF
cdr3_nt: TGTGCCAGCAGTGAATCGGGGCTCAACGGGCAGTACTTC

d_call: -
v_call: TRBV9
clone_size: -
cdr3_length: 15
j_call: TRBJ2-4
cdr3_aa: CASSVGRTAENIQYF
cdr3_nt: TGTGCCAGCAGCGTAGGACGGACGGCGGAAAACATTCAGTACTTC

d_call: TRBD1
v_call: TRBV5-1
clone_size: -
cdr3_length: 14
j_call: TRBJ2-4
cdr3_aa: CASSLAGQENIQYF
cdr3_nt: TGCGCCAGCAGCTTGGCCGGACAGGAAAACATTCAGTACTTC

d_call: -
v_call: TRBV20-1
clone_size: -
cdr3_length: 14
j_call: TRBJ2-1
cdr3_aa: CSAPRARDTNEQFF
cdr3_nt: TGCAGTGCTCCGCGAGCCCGGGACACCAATGAGCAGTTCTTC

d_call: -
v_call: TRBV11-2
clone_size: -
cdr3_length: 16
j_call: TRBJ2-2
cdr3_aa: CASSLEVYRATGELFF
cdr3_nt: TGTGCCAGCAGCTTAGAAGTATACAGGGCCACCGGGGAGCTGTTTTTT

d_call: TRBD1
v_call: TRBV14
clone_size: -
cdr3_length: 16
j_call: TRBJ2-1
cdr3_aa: CASSRTGRGSYNEQFF
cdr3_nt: TGTGCCAGCAGCCGGACAGGTCGAGGGTCCTACAATGAGCAGTTCTTC

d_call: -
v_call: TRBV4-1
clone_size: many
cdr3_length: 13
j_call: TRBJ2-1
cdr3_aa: CASSQGPHNEQFF
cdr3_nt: TGTGCCAGCAGTCAGGGACCACACAATGAGCAGTTCTTC

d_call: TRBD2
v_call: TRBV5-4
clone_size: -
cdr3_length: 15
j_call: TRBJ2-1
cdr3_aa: CASSLKRGLYNGQFF
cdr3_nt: TGTGCCAGCAGCTTAAAGCGGGGGCTCTACAATGGGCAGTTCTTC

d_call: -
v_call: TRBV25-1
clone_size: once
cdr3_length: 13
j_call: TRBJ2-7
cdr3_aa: CASSEQGDHEQYF
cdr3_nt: TGTGCCAGCAGTGAACAGGGCGACCACGAGCAGTACTTC

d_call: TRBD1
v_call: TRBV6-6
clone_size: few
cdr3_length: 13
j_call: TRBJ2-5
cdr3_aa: CASSYNRGETQYF
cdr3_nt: TGTGCCAGCAGTTATAACAGGGGAGAGACCCAGTACTTC

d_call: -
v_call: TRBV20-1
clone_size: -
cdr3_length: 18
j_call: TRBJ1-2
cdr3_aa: CSASPTGPMGNSRYGYTF
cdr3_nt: TGCAGTGCTAGCCCCACAGGACCTATGGGTAACTCTCGCTATGGCTACACCTTC

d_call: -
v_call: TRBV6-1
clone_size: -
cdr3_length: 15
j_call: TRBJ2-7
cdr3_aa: CASNTGTSALYEQYF
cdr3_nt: TGTGCCAGCAATACCGGGACCAGCGCACTCTACGAGCAGTACTTC

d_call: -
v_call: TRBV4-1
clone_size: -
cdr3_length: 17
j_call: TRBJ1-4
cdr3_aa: CASSLNPGQGRGEKLFF
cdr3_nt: TGCGCCAGCAGCCTAAATCCGGGCCAAGGGCGAGGTGAAAAACTGTTTTTT

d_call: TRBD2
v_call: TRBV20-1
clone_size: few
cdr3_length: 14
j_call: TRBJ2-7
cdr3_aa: CSASGTSRRYEQYF
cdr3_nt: TGCAGTGCTAGCGGGACTAGCCGGAGGTACGAGCAGTACTTC

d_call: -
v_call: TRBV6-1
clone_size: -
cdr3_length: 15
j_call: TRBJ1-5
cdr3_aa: CASSDTNGGNQPQHF
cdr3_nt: TGTGCCAGCAGTGATACCAACGGGGGCAATCAGCCCCAGCATTTT

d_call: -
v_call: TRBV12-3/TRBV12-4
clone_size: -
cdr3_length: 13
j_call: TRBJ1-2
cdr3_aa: CASSLILYYGYTF
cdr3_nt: TGTGCCAGCAGTTTAATCTTGTACTATGGCTACACCTTC

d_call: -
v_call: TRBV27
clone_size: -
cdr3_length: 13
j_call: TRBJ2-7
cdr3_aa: CAGSLVGSYEQYF
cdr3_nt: TGTGCCGGCAGTTTAGTAGGCTCCTACGAGCAGTACTTC

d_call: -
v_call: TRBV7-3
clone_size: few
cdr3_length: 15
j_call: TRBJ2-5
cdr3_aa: CASSLGSGRQETQYF
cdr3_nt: TGTGCCAGCAGCTTAGGGAGTGGCAGGCAAGAGACCCAGTACTTC

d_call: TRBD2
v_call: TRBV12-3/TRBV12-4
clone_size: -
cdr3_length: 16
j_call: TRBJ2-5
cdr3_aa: CASSFGRGAWEETQYF
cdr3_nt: TGTGCCAGCAGTTTTGGGCGGGGGGCGTGGGAAGAGACCCAGTACTTC

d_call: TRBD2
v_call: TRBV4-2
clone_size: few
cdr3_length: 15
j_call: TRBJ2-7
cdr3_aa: CASSVHSGGSYEQYF
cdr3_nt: TGTGCCAGCAGTGTTCATAGCGGGGGTTCTTACGAGCAGTACTTC

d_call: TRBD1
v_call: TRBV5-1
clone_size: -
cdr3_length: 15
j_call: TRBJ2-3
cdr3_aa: CASSEDRTSTDTQYF
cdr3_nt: TGCGCCAGCAGCGAGGACAGGACTAGCACAGATACGCAGTATTTT

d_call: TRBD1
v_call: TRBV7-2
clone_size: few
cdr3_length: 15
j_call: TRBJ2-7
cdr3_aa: CASSLRTGENYEQYF
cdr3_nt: TGTGCCAGCAGCTTAAGGACAGGGGAGAACTACGAGCAGTACTTC

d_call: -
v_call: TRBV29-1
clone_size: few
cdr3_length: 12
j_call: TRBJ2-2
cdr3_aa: CSVAYGAGELFF
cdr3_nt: TGCAGCGTTGCTTATGGGGCCGGGGAGCTGTTTTTT

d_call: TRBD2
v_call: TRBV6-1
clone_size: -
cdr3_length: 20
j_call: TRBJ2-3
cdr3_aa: CASSDPTVAGGTYSTDTQYF
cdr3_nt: TGTGCCAGCAGTGATCCGACTGTAGCGGGGGGGACTTATAGCACAGATACGCAGTATTTT

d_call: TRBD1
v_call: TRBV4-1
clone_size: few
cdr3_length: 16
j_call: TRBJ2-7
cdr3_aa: CASSRLNGDRAYEQYF
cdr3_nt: TGCGCCAGCAGCCGCCTGAACGGGGACAGAGCCTACGAGCAGTACTTC

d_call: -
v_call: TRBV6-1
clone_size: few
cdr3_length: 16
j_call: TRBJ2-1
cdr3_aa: CASRSLGTVIYNEQFF
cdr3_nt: TGTGCCAGCAGGTCCCTCGGGACGGTAATCTACAATGAGCAGTTCTTC

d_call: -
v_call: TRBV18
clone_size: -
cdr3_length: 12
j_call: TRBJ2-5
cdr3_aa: CASSAVLGEQYF
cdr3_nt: TGTGCCAGCTCAGCGGTTCTTGGGGAGCAGTACTTC

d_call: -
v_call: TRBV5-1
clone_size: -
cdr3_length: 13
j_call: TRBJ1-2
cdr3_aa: CASSLDGEAGYTF
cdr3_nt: TGCGCCAGCAGCTTGGACGGGGAAGCTGGCTACACCTTC

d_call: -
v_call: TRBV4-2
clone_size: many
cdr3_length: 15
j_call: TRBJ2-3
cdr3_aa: CASSQDPTETDTQYF
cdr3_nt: TGTGCCAGCAGCCAAGATCCTACGGAGACAGATACGCAGTATTTT